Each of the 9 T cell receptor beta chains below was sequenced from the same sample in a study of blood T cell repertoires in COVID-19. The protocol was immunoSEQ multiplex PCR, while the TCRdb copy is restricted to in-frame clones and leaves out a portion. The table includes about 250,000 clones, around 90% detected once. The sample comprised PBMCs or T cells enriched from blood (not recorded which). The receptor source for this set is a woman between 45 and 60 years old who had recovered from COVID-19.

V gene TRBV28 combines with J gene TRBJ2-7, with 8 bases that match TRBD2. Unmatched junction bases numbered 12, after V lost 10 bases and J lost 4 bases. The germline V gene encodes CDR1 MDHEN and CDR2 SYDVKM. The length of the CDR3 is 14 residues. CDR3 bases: TGTGCCACCCTCCCGGGGGGGGCGATGTACGAGCAGTACTTC. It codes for CATLPGGAMYEQYF. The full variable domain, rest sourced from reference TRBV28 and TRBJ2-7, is DVKVTQSSRYLVKRTGEKVFLECVQDMDHENMFWYRQDPGLGLRLIYFSYDVKMKEKGDIPEGYSVSREKKERFSLILESASTNQTSMYLCATLPGGAMYEQYFGPGTRLTVT.

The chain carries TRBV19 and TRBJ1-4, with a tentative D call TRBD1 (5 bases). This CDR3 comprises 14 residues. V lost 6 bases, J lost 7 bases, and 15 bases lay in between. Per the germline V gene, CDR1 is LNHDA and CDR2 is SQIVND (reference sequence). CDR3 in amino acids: CASRMGGTGEKLFF. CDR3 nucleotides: TGTGCCAGTAGAATGGGAGGGACGGGTGAAAAACTGTTTTTT.

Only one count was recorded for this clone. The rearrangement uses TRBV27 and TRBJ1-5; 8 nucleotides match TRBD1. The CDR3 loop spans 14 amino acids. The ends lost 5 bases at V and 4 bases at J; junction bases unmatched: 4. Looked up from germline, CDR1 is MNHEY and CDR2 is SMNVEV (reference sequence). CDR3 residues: CASSPRQGNQPQHF. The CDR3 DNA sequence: TGTGCCAGCAGTCCCCGACAGGGGAATCAGCCCCAGCATTTT.

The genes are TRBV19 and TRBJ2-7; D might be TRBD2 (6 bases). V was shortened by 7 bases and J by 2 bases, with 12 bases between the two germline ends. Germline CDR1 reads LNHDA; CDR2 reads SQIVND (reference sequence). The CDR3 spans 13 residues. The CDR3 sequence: CASKLRGPYEQYF. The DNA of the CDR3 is TGTGCCAGTAAATTGCGGGGCCCCTACGAGCAGTACTTC. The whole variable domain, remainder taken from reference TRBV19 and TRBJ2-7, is DGGITQSPKYLFRKEGQNVTLSCEQNLNHDAMYWYRQDPGQGLRLIYYSQIVNDFQKGDIAEGYSVSREKKESFPLTVTSAQKNPTAFYLCASKLRGPYEQYFGPGTRLTVT.

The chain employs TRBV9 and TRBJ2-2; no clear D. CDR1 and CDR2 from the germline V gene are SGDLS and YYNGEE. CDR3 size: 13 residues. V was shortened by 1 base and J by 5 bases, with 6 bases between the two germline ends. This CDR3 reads CASSVLYTGELFF. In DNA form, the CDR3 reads TGTGCCAGCAGCGTACTGTATACCGGGGAGCTGTTTTTT.

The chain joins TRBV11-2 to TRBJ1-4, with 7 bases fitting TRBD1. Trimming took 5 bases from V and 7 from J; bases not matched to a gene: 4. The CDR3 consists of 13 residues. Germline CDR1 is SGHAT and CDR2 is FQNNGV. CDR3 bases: TGTGCCAGCAGCAATAGGGACAGTGAAAAACTGTTTTTT. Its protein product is CASSNRDSEKLFF.

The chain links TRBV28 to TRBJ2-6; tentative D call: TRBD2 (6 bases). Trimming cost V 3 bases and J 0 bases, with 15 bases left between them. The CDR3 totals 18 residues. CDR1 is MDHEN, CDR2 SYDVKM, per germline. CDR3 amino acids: CASSFLGAGNSGANVLTF. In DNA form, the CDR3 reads TGTGCCAGCAGTTTTCTCGGGGCGGGGAACTCTGGGGCCAACGTCCTGACTTTC.

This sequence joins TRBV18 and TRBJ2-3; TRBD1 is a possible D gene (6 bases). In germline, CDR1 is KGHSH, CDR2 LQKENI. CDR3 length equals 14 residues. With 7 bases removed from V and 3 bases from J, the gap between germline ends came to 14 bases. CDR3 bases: TGTGCCAGCTGCAGGGGAGAGAGTACAGATACGCAGTATTTT. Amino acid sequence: CASCRGESTDTQYF.

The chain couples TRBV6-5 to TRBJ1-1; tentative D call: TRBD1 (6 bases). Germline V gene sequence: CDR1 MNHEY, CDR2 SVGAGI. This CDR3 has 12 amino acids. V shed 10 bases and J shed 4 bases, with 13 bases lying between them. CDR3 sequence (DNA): TGTGCCACCAACAGGGAAGGCACTGAAGCTTTCTTT. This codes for CATNREGTEAFF.